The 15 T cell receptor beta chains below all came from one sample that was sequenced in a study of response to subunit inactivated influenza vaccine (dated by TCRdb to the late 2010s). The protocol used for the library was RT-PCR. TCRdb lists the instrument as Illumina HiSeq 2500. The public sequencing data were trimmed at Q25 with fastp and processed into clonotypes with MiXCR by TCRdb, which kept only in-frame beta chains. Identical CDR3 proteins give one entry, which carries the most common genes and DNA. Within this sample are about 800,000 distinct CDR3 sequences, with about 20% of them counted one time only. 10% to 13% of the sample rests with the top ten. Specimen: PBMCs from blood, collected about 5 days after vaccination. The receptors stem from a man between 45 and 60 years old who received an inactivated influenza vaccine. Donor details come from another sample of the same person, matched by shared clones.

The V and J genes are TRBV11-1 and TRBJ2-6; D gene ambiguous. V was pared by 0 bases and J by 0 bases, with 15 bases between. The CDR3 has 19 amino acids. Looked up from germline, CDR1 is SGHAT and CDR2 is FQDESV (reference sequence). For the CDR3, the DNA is TGTGCCAGCAGCTTAGCTAGGGTCCATTTCTCCTCTGGGGCCAACGTCCTGACTTTC. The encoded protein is CASSLARVHFSSGANVLTF.

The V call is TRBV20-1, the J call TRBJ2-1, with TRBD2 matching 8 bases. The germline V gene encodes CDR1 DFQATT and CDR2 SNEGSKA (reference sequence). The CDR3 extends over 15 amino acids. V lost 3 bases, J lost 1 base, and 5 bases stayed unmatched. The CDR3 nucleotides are TGCAGTGCTAGTCGGCTAGCGGGTTCCTACAATGAGCAGTTCTTC. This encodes CSASRLAGSYNEQFF.

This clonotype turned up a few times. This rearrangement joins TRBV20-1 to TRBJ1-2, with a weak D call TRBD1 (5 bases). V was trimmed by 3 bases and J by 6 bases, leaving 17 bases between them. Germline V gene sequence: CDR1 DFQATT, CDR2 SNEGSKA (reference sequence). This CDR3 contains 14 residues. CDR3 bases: TGCAGTGCTAGCCCGGGGGACCGAAGAGATGGCTACACCTTC. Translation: CSASPGDRRDGYTF.

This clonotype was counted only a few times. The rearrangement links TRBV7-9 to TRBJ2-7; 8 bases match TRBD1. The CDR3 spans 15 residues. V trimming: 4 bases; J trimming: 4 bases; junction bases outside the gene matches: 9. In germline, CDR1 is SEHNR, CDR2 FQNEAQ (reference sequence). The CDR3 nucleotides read TGTGCCAGCAGCTCAACTTCAGGGGGCGGGTACGAGCAGTACTTC. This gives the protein CASSSTSGGGYEQYF. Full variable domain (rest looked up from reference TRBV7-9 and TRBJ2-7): DTGVSQNPRHKITKRGQNVTFRCDPISEHNRLYWYRQTLGQGPEFLTYFQNEAQLEKSRLLSDRFSAERPKGSFSTLEIQRTEQGDSAMYLCASSSTSGGGYEQYFGPGTRLTVT.

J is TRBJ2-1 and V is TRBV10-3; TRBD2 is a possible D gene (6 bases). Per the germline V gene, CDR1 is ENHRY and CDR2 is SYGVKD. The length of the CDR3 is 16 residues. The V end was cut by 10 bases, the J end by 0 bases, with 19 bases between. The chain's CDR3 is CATRAGGQGSYNEQFF. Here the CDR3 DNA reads TGTGCCACCAGAGCCGGAGGGCAGGGCTCCTACAATGAGCAGTTCTTC.

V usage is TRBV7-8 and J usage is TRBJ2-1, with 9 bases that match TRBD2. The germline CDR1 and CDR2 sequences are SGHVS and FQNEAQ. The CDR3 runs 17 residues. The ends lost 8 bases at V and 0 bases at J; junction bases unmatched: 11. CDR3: CASRLTGGRDSYNEQFF. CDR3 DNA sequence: TGTGCCAGCCGTCTCACCGGCGGGAGGGACTCCTACAATGAGCAGTTCTTC.

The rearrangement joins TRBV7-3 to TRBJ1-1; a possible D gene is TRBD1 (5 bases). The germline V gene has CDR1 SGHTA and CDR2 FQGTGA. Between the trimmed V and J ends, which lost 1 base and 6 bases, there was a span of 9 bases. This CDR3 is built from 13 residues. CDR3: CASSLSRVSEAFF. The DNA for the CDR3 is TGTGCCAGCAGCTTAAGCAGGGTCTCTGAAGCTTTCTTT.

Written as DNA, the CDR3 is TGTGCCAGCAGTCCGATGGGAGAGACCCAGTACTTC. Protein: CASSPMGETQYF. V is TRBV7-9 and J is TRBJ2-5; no definite D call. This CDR3 is 12 amino acids long. With 6 bases removed from V and 4 bases from J, the gap between germline ends came to 9 bases. Germline assignment: CDR1 SEHNR and CDR2 FQNEAQ (reference sequence).

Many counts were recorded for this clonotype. As DNA, the CDR3 is TGTGCCAGCAGCTCCAGCGGTAGCGGGGACTACAATGAGCAGTTCTTC. This sequence encodes CASSSSGSGDYNEQFF. The rearrangement links TRBV7-6 to TRBJ2-1; 8 nucleotides match TRBD2. The V gene end was trimmed by 4 bases and the J gene end by 3 bases; junction bases not matched to a gene: 8. The length of the CDR3 is 16 residues. Germline values: CDR1 SGHVS, CDR2 FNYEAQ.

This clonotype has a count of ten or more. In DNA form, the CDR3 reads TGCAGTGCCTCGACCGACGGGGGGCTGGGTGAGCAGTTCTTC. It encodes CSASTDGGLGEQFF. The genes are TRBV20-1 and TRBJ2-1; tentative D call: TRBD2 (7 bases). The germline V and J ends were trimmed by 6 bases and 9 bases, with 21 bases remaining between them. The CDR3 spans 14 residues. Germline-derived CDR1 and CDR2 are DFQATT and SNEGSKA (reference sequence).

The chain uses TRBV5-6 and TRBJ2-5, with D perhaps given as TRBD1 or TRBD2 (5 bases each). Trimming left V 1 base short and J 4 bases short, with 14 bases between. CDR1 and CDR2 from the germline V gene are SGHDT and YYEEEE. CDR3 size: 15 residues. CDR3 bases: TGTGCCAGCAGCTTGTCAGGTTCAGGGACAGAGACCCAGTACTTC. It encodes CASSLSGSGTETQYF.

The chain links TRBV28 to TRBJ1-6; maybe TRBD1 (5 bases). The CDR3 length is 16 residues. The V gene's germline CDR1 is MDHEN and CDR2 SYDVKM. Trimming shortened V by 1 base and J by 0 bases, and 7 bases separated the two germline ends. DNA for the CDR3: TGTGCCAGCAGTTTATCCGACAGCTCCTATAATTCACCCCTCCACTTT. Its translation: CASSLSDSSYNSPLHF. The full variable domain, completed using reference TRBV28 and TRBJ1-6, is DVKVTQSSRYLVKRTGEKVFLECVQDMDHENMFWYRQDPGLGLRLIYFSYDVKMKEKGDIPEGYSVSREKKERFSLILESASTNQTSMYLCASSLSDSSYNSPLHFGNGTRLTVT.

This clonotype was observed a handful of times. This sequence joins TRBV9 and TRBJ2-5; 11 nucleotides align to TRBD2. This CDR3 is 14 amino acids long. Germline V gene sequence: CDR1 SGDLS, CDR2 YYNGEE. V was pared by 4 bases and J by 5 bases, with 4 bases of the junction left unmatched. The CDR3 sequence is CASSTTSGAETQYF. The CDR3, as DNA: TGTGCCAGCAGCACGACTAGCGGGGCGGAGACCCAGTACTTC.

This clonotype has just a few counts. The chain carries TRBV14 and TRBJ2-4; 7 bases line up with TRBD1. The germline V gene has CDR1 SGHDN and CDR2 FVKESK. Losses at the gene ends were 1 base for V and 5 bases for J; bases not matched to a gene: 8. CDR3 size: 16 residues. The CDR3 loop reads CASSQGQGAYENIQYF. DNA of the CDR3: TGTGCCAGCAGCCAAGGACAGGGTGCCTACGAAAACATTCAGTACTTC. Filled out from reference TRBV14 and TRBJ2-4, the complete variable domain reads EAGVTQFPSHSVIEKGQTVTLRCDPISGHDNLYWYRRVMGKEIKFLLHFVKESKQDESGMPNNRFLAERTGGTYSTLKVQPAELEDSGVYFCASSQGQGAYENIQYFGAGTRLSVL.

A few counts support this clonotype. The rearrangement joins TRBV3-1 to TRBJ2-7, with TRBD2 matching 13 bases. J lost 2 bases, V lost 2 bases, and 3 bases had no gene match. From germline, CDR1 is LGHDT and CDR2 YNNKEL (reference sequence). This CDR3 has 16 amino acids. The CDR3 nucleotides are TGTGCCAGCAGCCAAACGGGACTAGCGGGAACCTACGAGCAGTACTTC. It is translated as CASSQTGLAGTYEQYF.